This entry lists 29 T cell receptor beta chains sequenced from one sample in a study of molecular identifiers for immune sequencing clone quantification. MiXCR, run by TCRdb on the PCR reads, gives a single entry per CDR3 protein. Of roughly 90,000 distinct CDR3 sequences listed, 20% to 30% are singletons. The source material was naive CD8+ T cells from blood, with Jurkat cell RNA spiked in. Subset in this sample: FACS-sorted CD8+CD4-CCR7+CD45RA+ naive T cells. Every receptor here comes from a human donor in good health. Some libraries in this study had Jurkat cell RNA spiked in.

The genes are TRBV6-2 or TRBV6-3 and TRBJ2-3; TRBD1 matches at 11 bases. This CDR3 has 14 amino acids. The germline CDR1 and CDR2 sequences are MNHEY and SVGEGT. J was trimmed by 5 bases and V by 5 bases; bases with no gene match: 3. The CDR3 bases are TGTGCCAGCAGTGGACAGGGGGCAGGAGATACGCAGTATTTT. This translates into CASSGQGAGDTQYF.

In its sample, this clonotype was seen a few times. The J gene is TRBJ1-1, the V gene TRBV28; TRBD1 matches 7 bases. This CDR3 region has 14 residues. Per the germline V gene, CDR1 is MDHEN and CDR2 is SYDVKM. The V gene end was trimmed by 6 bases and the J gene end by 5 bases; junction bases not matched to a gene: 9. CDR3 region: CASSPTGRGTEAFF. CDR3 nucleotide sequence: TGTGCCAGCAGCCCGACAGGGCGAGGGACTGAAGCTTTCTTT.

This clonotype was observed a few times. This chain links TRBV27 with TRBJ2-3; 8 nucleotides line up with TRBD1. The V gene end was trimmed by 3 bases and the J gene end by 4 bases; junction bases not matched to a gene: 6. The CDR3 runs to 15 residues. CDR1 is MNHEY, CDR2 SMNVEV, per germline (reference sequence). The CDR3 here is CASSFVQGAADTQYF. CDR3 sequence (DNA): TGTGCCAGCAGTTTTGTCCAGGGGGCCGCAGATACGCAGTATTTT.

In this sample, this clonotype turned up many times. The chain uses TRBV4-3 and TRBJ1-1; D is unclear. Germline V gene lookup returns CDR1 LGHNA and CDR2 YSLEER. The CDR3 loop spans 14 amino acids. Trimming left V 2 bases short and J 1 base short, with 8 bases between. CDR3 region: CASSQRGGNTEAFF. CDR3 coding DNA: TGCGCCAGCAGCCAACGAGGCGGGAACACTGAAGCTTTCTTT.

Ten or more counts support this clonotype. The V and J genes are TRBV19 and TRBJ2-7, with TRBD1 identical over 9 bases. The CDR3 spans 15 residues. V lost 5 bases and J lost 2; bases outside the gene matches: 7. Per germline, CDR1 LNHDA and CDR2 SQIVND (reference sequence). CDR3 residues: CASSPGTGIPYEQYF. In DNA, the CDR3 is TGTGCCAGTAGTCCAGGGACAGGGATTCCCTACGAGCAGTACTTC.

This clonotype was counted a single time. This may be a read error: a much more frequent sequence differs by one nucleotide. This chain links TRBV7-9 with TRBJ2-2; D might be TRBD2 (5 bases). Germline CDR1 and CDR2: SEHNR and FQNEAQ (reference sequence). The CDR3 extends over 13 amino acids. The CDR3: CASSLDSTGELVF. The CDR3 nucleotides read TGTGCCAGCAGCTTAGATTCTACCGGGGAGCTGGTTTTT.

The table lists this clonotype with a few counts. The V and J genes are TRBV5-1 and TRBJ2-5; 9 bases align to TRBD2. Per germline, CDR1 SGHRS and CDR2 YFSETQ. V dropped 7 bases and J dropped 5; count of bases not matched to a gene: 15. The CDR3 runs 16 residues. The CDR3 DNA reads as TGCGCCAGCTTCCTTGGTGTGAGCGGGGGGTTCGAGACCCAGTACTTC. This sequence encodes CASFLGVSGGFETQYF.

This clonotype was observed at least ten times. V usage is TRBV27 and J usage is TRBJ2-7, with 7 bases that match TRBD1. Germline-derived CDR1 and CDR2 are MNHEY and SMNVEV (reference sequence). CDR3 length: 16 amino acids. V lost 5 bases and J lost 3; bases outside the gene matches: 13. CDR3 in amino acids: CASSTRRQGPGYEQYF. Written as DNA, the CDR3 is TGTGCCAGCAGTACAAGAAGACAGGGCCCGGGCTACGAGCAGTACTTC.

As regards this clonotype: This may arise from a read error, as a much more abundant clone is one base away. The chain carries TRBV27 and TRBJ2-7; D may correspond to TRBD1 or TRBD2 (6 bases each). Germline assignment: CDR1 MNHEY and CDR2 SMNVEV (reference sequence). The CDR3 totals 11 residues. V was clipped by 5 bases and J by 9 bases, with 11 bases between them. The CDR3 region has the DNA TGTGCCAGCAGTACCGGGGGCGGGCAGTACTTC. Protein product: CASSTGGGQYF.

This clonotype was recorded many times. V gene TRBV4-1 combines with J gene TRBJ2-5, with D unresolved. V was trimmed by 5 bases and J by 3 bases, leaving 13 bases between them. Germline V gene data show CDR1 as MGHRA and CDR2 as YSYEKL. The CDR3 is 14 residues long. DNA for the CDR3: TGCGCCAGCAGCTTCACCCACACCGAAGAGACCCAGTACTTC. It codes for CASSFTHTEETQYF.

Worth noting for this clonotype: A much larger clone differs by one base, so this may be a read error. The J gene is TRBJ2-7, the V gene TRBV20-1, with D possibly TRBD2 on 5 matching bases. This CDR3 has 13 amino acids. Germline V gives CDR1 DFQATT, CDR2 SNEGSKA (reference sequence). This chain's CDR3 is CSARAVGSGEQCF. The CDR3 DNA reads TGCAGTGCTAGAGCCGTCGGTTCCGGGGAGCAGTGCTTC.

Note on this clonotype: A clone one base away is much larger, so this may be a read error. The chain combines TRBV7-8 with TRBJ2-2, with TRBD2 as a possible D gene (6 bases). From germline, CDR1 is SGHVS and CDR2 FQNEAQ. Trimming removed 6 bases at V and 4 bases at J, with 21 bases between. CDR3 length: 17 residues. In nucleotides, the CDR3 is TGTGCCAGCAGTCAAACACGAGGCGGGGCGAGCACCGGGGAGCTGTTTTTT. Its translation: CASSQTRGGASTGELFF.

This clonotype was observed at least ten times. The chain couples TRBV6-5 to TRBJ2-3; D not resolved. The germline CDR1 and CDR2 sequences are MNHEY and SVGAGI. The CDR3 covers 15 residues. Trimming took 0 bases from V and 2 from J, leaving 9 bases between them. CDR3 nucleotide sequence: TGTGCCAGCAGTTACTCGGACGGATCCACAGATACGCAGTATTTT. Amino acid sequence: CASSYSDGSTDTQYF.

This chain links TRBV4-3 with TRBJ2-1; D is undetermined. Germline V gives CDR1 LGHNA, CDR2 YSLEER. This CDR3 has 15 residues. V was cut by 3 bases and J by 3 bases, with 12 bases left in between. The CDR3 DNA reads TGCGCCAGCAGCCAGAGTCTAGGGATCTACAATGAGCAGTTCTTC. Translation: CASSQSLGIYNEQFF.

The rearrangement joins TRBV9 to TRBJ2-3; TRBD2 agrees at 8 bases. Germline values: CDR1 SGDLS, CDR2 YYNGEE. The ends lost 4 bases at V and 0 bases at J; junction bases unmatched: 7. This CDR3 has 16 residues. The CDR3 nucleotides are TGTGCCAGCAGCACAGCCGGGGGGGCCAGCACAGATACGCAGTATTTT. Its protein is CASSTAGGASTDTQYF. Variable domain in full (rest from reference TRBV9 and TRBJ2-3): DSGVTQTPKHLITATGQRVTLRCSPRSGDLSVYWYQQSLDQGLQFLIQYYNGEERAKGNILERFSAQQFPDLHSELNLSSLELGDSALYFCASSTAGGASTDTQYFGPGTRLTVL.

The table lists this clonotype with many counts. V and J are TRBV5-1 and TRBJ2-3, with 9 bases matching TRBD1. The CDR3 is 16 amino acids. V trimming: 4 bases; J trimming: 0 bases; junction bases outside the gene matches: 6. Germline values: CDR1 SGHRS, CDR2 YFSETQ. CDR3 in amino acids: CASSPKGTGSTDTQYF. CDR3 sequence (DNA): TGCGCCAGCAGCCCGAAGGGGACAGGGAGCACAGATACGCAGTATTTT.

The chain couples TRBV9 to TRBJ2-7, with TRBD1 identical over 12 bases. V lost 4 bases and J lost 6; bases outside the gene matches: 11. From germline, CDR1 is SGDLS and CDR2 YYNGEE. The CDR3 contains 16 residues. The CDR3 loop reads CASSPGPGQGASEQYF. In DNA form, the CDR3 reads TGTGCCAGCAGCCCCGGTCCGGGACAGGGGGCGTCCGAGCAGTACTTC.

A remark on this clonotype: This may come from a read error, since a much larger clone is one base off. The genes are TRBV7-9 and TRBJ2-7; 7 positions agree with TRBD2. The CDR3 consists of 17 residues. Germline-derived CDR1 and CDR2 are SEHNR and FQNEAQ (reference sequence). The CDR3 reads CASSFSASGVISYERYF. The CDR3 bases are TGTGCCAGCAGCTTCTCGGCTAGCGGAGTAATTAGCTACGAGCGGTACTTC.

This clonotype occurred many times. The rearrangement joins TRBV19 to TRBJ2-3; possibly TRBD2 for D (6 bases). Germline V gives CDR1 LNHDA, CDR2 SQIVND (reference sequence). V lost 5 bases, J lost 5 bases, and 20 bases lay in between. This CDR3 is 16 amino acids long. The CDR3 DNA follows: TGTGCCAGTAGTGTAACGGCGGGACTCCCAATAGATACGCAGTATTTT. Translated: CASSVTAGLPIDTQYF.

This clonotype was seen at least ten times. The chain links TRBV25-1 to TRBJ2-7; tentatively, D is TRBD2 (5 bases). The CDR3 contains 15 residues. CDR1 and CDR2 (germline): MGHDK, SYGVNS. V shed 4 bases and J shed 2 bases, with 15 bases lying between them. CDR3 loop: CASSAIGLLTYEQYF. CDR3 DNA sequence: TGTGCCAGCAGTGCCATCGGACTGTTGACCTACGAGCAGTACTTC.

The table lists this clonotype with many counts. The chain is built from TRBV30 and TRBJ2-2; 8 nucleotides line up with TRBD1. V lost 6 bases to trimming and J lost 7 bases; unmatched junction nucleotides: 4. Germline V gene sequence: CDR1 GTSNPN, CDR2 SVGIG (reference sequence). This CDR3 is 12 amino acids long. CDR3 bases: TGTGCCTGCGGACAGGGAGTCGGGGAGCTGTTTTTT. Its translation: CACGQGVGELFF.

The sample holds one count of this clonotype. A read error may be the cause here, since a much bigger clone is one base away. CDR3 loop: CASSLESSYGDTQHF. The CDR3 DNA is TGCGCCAGCAGCTTGGAATCTAGCTATGGAGATACGCAGCATTTT. This chain links TRBV5-1 with TRBJ2-3; D gene unclear. The J call is uncertain, as TRBJ1-5 better fits the DNA end. There are 15 residues in the CDR3. Per the germline V gene, CDR1 is SGHRS and CDR2 is YFSETQ.

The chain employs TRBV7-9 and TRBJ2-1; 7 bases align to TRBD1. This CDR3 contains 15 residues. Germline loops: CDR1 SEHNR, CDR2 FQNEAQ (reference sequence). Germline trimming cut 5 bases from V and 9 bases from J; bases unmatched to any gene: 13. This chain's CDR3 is CASSTTRQGLGEQFF. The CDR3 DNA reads TGTGCCAGCAGCACAACTAGACAGGGTTTAGGTGAGCAGTTCTTC.

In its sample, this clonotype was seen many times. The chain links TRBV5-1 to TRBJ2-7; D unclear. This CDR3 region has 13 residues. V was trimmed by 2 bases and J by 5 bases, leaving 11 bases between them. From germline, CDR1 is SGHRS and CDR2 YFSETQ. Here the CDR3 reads CASSFSTPDEQYF. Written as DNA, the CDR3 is TGCGCCAGCAGCTTTTCGACCCCCGACGAGCAGTACTTC.

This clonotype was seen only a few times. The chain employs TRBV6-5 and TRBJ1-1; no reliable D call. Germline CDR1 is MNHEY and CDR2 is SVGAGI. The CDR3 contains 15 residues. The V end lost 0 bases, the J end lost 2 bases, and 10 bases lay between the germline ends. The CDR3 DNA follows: TGTGCCAGCAGTTACTCGATAGGCGAAAACACTGAAGCTTTCTTT. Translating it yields CASSYSIGENTEAFF.

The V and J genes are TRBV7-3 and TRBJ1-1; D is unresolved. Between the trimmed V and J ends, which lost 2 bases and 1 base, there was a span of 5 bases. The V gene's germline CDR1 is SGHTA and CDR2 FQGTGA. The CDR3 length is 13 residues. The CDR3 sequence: CASSLPGNTEAFF. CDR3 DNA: TGTGCCAGCAGCTTACCAGGGAACACTGAAGCTTTCTTT.

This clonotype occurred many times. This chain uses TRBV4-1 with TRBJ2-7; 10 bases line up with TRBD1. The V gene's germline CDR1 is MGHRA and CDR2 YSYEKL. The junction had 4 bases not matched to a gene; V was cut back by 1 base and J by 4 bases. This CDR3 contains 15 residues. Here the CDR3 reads CASSQVGTGVYEQYF. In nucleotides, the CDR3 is TGCGCCAGCAGCCAAGTAGGGACAGGGGTGTACGAGCAGTACTTC.

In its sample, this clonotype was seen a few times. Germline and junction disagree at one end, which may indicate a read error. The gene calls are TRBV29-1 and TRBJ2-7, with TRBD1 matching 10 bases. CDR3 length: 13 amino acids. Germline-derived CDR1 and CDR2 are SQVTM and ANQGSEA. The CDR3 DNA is TGCAGCGCGTCCGGGACAGGGGTCGGGGAGCGGTACTTC. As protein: CSASGTGVGERYF.

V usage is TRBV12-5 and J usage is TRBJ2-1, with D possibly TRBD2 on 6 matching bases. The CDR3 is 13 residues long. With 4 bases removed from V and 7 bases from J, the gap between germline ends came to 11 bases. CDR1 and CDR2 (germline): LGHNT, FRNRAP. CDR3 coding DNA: TGTGCTAGTGGTTCTGGAGGGTGGAATGAGCAGTTCTTC. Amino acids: CASGSGGWNEQFF.